In its sample, the clone carrying this T cell receptor (beta chain) was seen many times. The CDR3 is 13 amino acids. Trimming removed 10 bases at V and 0 bases at J, with 12 bases between. Germline loops: CDR1 ENHRY, CDR2 SYGVKD. Roughly 300 ng DNA, approximately 30,000 T cell genomes, went into unsorted PBMC replicate PCRs. The method was immunoSEQ multiplex PCR; TCRdb's version includes in-frame clones alone and lacks a portion of them. This table has some 96,000 clones, roughly half appearing once. This sample is part of a study of shared clonotypes between healthy human individuals. The unsorted samples had about 95 million PBMCs used for genomic DNA.

The chain has TRBV10-3 and TRBJ1-2; D is unresolved. This TCR was sampled from a woman aged 40-49 years in good health. Some clones in this sample may be carry-over from other donors' samples. Sequenced: PBMCs. This CDR3 is CATSGVTNYGYTF. The CDR3 DNA reads TGTGCCACCTCAGGAGTCACTAACTATGGCTACACCTTC.